This T cell receptor beta chain is drawn from a study of siplizumab effects on memory and regulatory T cells. J lost 7 bases, V lost 1 base, and 6 bases had no gene match. The V gene's germline CDR1 is SNHLY and CDR2 FYNNEI. CDR3 length: 14 residues. Study-wide points: Siplizumab significantly reduced alloreactive sequences traceable to unstimulated CD4+ memory cells.

This clone was counted a single time. The antigen is undetermined. Generated by immunoSEQ multiplex PCR, the TCRdb table keeps only in-frame clones and is missing some. The sample records around 87,000 clones, 85% to 90% being singletons. The receptor was derived from a human donor in good health. Specimen: CD4+ T cells sorted from blood. The chain combines TRBV2 with TRBJ1-1; TRBD1 matches 7 bases. The CDR3 loop is CASSEDRGPGEAFF. CDR3 DNA sequence: TGTGCCAGCAGTGAAGACAGGGGTCCCGGTGAAGCTTTCTTT.